The 29 T cell receptor beta chains given below trace back to one sample, sequenced in a study of T cells in localized non-small cell lung cancer. Only in-frame clones appear in the TCRdb table, and some are missing; sequencing was by immunoSEQ multiplex PCR. The sample includes 25,000 to 30,000 clones, 70% to 90% seen only once; the top ten take around 13%. The sequencing here drew on peripheral blood, taken before any cancer treatment. All receptors come from an older female donor with stage III squamous cell lung carcinoma.

This chain connects TRBV27 to TRBJ1-1; D is unresolved. The CDR3 has 15 amino acids. The V end was cut by 0 bases, the J end by 1 base, with 9 bases between. The germline gives CDR1 MNHEY, CDR2 SMNVEV (reference sequence). This chain's CDR3 is CASSLSGRWNTEAFF. CDR3 DNA sequence: TGTGCCAGCAGTTTATCTGGGCGCTGGAACACTGAAGCTTTCTTT.

V gene TRBV27 combines with J gene TRBJ2-1, with TRBD2 as a possible D gene (5 bases). The CDR3 spans 17 residues. CDR1 MNHEY and CDR2 SMNVEV come from the germline V gene (reference sequence). The V end lost 2 bases, the J end lost 6 bases, and 20 bases lay between the germline ends. CDR3 sequence (DNA): TGTGCCAGCAGTTTAATGGCGGGCGCGTGGGTGGCCAATGAGCAGTTCTTC. Its translation: CASSLMAGAWVANEQFF.

The chain combines TRBV4-3 with TRBJ2-2; 11 bases are a match to TRBD2. The CDR3 loop spans 17 amino acids. Germline-derived CDR1 and CDR2 are LGHNA and YSLEER. The V gene end was trimmed by 1 base and the J gene end by 5 bases; junction bases not matched to a gene: 6. The CDR3 DNA reads TGCGCCAGCAGCCAAGGGGGGACTAGCGGAGCAACCGGGGAGCTGTTTTTT. Translating gives CASSQGGTSGATGELFF.

The chain recombines TRBV6-5 with TRBJ1-1; 9 positions match TRBD1. V shed 2 bases and J 7 bases; nucleotides not matched to a gene: 5. Germline CDR1 is MNHEY and CDR2 is SVGAGI. The CDR3 is made up of 14 amino acids. DNA for the CDR3: TGTGCCAGCAGTTACCCCGGGACAGGGCTTGAAGCTTTCTTT. Translated: CASSYPGTGLEAFF.

This clone was found a few times. CDR3 region: CASSGTLGGWRQPQHF. As DNA, the CDR3 is TGTGCCAGCAGTGGCACCCTCGGGGGCTGGAGGCAGCCCCAGCATTTT. The genes are TRBV2 and TRBJ1-5, with a possible D match to TRBD1 (6 bases). Trimming removed 4 bases at V and 7 bases at J, with 20 bases between. The CDR3 sequence is 16 residues long. Germline lookup yields CDR1 SNHLY and CDR2 FYNNEI.

The V gene is TRBV15, the J gene TRBJ1-4, with 11 bases fitting TRBD1. Germline V CDR1 and CDR2: LNHNV, YYDKDF (reference sequence). This CDR3 region has 20 residues. J gave up 0 bases and V 3 bases, and 12 bases lay outside the gene matches. The DNA for the CDR3 is TGTGCCACCAGCAGTCCCCGGACAGGGGGCTTTCTTGCAACTAATGAAAAACTGTTTTTT. This translates into CATSSPRTGGFLATNEKLFF. Complete variable domain (other parts from reference TRBV15 and TRBJ1-4): DAMVIQNPRYQVTQFGKPVTLSCSQTLNHNVMYWYQQKSSQAPKLLFHYYDKDFNNEADTPDNFQSRRPNTSFCFLDIRSPGLGDTAMYLCATSSPRTGGFLATNEKLFFGSGTQLSVL.

This chain joins TRBV30 and TRBJ1-1; TRBD1 aligns across 7 bases. The CDR3 length is 13 residues. V lost 7 bases and J lost 0; bases outside the gene matches: 5. The germline V gene encodes CDR1 GTSNPN and CDR2 SVGIG (reference sequence). The CDR3 spells CASYRGMNTEAFF. Written as DNA, the CDR3 is TGTGCCTCCTACAGGGGCATGAACACTGAAGCTTTCTTT.

The chain uses TRBV7-3 and TRBJ2-1; D is unclear. The CDR3 length is 13 residues. Germline V gene data show CDR1 as SGHTA and CDR2 as FQGTGA. Trimming took off 5 bases at V and 2 bases at J, with 7 bases between the two ends. CDR3 DNA: TGTGCCAGCAGCCTAAATACCTACAATGAGCAGTTCTTC. This gives the protein CASSLNTYNEQFF.

The V gene is TRBV2, the J gene TRBJ2-3; the D gene could be TRBD1 or TRBD2 (5 bases each). The CDR3 totals 15 residues. The germline V and J ends were trimmed by 6 bases and 3 bases, with 16 bases remaining between them. CDR1 is SNHLY, CDR2 FYNNEI, per germline. CDR3 bases: TGTGCCAGCAGGGTTCAGGGAGTTGGGACAGATACGCAGTATTTT. Amino acid sequence: CASRVQGVGTDTQYF.

This chain joins TRBV4-1 and TRBJ1-6; D unresolved. The CDR3 has 13 amino acids. In germline, CDR1 is MGHRA, CDR2 YSYEKL. V dropped 1 base and J dropped 9 bases, with 7 bases sitting between them. CDR3 nucleotide sequence: TGCGCCAGCAGCCAAGGGCTGGGTTCACCCCTCCACTTT. Encoded protein: CASSQGLGSPLHF.

This clone was seen just once. The genes are TRBV7-2 and TRBJ2-5, with D possibly matching TRBD2 (7 bases). The CDR3 length is 14 residues. Germline assignment: CDR1 SGHTA and CDR2 FQGNSA. The ends were cut back, 5 bases at V and 5 bases at J, with 15 bases in the middle. The CDR3 region is CASSANRGAETQYF. Here the CDR3 DNA reads TGTGCCAGCAGCGCAAACCGGGGGGCTGAGACCCAGTACTTC. Supplemented by reference TRBV7-2 and TRBJ2-5, the full variable domain reads GAGVSQSPSNKVTEKGKDVELRCDPISGHTALYWYRQSLGQGLEFLIYFQGNSAPDKSGLPSDRFSAERTGGSVSTLTIQRTQQEDSAVYLCASSANRGAETQYFGPGTRLLVL.

The chain recombines TRBV29-1 with TRBJ1-1; D is ambiguous. This CDR3 comprises 16 residues. The germline V and J ends were trimmed by 7 bases and 0 bases, with 21 bases remaining between them. CDR1 and CDR2 (germline): SQVTM, ANQGSEA. CDR3 sequence: CSAEKVPRGMNTEAFF. The CDR3 DNA follows: TGCAGCGCCGAAAAGGTGCCTAGAGGAATGAACACTGAAGCTTTCTTT.

The chain carries TRBV5-1 and TRBJ2-1; 9 nucleotides agree with TRBD2. The CDR3 runs 17 residues. The germline gives CDR1 SGHRS, CDR2 YFSETQ. V was pared by 6 bases and J by 3 bases, with 13 bases of the junction left unmatched. The CDR3: CASTPTDSGSFYNEQFF. In DNA, the CDR3 is TGCGCCAGCACCCCCACCGATAGCGGGAGTTTCTACAATGAGCAGTTCTTC.

This chain joins TRBV5-1 and TRBJ1-6, with no clear D. Germline loops: CDR1 SGHRS, CDR2 YFSETQ. The CDR3 totals 13 residues. V dropped 2 bases and J dropped 10 bases, with 10 bases sitting between them. CDR3 DNA: TGCGCCAGCAGCTTTGAAGAGGAGTCACCCCTCCACTTT. Translation gives CASSFEEESPLHF.

The chain links TRBV4-1 to TRBJ1-4; 8 bases line up with TRBD1. The CDR3 is 18 amino acids. Germline V CDR1 and CDR2: MGHRA, YSYEKL. V lost 1 base, J lost 3 bases, and 10 bases stayed unmatched. The CDR3 DNA sequence: TGCGCCAGCAGCCAAGTAGCAGGGGGCTCGGTAGCTAATGAAAAACTGTTTTTT. Its translation: CASSQVAGGSVANEKLFF.

The gene calls are TRBV6-1 and TRBJ2-4, with a weak D call TRBD2 (5 bases). The CDR3 runs to 15 residues. Germline loops: CDR1 MNHNS, CDR2 SASEGT. V was pared by 2 bases and J by 7 bases, with 15 bases between. This CDR3 is CASSEIPRTENIQYF. CDR3 sequence (DNA): TGTGCCAGCAGTGAAATCCCTCGGACTGAGAACATTCAGTACTTC.

This chain connects TRBV2 to TRBJ2-7, with D perhaps assigned TRBD1 or TRBD2 (5 bases each). The CDR3 runs to 13 residues. Germline V gene data show CDR1 as SNHLY and CDR2 as FYNNEI. Trimming shortened V by 0 bases and J by 7 bases, and 10 bases separated the two germline ends. The CDR3 region has the DNA TGTGCCAGCAGTGAAGCGGGGGTGGGGGAGCAGTACTTC. Encoded protein: CASSEAGVGEQYF.

This chain links TRBV10-2 with TRBJ2-3, with 12 bases that match TRBD2. Trimming cost V 7 bases and J 6 bases; bases outside gene matches: 11. The germline V gene encodes CDR1 WSHSY and CDR2 SAAADI. The CDR3 spans 16 residues. The CDR3 spells CASIPTSGGRRDTQYF. The CDR3 nucleotides read TGCGCCAGCATTCCGACTAGCGGGGGCCGGCGGGATACGCAGTATTTT.

The rearrangement joins TRBV7-5 to TRBJ2-3; the table assigns TRBD2, which was not confirmed against the DNA. TRBV7-5 corresponds to a pseudogene. The CDR3 consists of 19 residues. CDR3 DNA sequence: TGTGCCAGAAGCGCGAAAACCTCGGGACTAGCGGAGGACACAGATACGCAGTATTTT. It specifies CARSAKTSGLAEDTDTQYF.

The rearrangement links TRBV5-6 to TRBJ1-5; 8 bases are shared with TRBD1. The CDR3 is 16 amino acids. The germline gives CDR1 SGHDT, CDR2 YYEEEE. Trimming at V came to 1 base and at J to 3 bases, leaving 6 bases not matched to a gene. The CDR3 loop reads CASSLRTTGANQPQHF. DNA of the CDR3: TGTGCCAGCAGCTTGCGAACGACAGGGGCCAATCAGCCCCAGCATTTT.

This chain joins TRBV14 and TRBJ2-7; TRBD1 might be the D (6 bases). The V end lost 6 bases, the J end lost 1 base, and 13 bases lay between the germline ends. CDR3 length: 14 residues. Germline V gene lookup returns CDR1 SGHDN and CDR2 FVKESK. In DNA form, the CDR3 reads TGTGCCAGCAGTCCACAGGGCGGATCCTACGAGCAGTACTTC. Residues: CASSPQGGSYEQYF.

The chain uses TRBV6-6 and TRBJ1-2, with a weak D call TRBD1 (5 bases). Trimming took 5 bases from V and 4 from J, leaving 17 bases between them. The CDR3 spans 15 residues. Germline CDR1 MNHNY, CDR2 SVGAGI (reference sequence). The CDR3 DNA is TGTGCCAGCAGTCTACTAGGGGTACCCAGCTATGGCTACACCTTC. Encoded protein: CASSLLGVPSYGYTF.

V gene TRBV6-5 combines with J gene TRBJ2-1; D unresolved. V lost 5 bases and J 5 bases, leaving 16 bases between the germline ends. Germline V gives CDR1 MNHEY, CDR2 SVGAGI. CDR3 length: 15 residues. The CDR3 DNA follows: TGTGCCAGCAGTCAGACCACTCTGATTCACAATGAGCAGTTCTTC. Translation gives CASSQTTLIHNEQFF.

The rearrangement joins TRBV28 to TRBJ2-7, with TRBD1 identical over 8 bases. The CDR3 consists of 15 residues. Trimming removed 6 bases from V and 7 bases from J; junction bases left unmatched: 14. The germline V gene has CDR1 MDHEN and CDR2 SYDVKM. CDR3 in amino acids: CASRNLGQGGDEQYF. The CDR3 nucleotides are TGTGCCAGCAGAAACCTAGGACAGGGTGGAGATGAGCAGTACTTC.

This chain joins TRBV7-9 and TRBJ2-2; 10 bases agree with TRBD1. This CDR3 has 15 residues. Germline CDR1 and CDR2: SEHNR and FQNEAQ (reference sequence). V trimming: 6 bases; J trimming: 5 bases; junction bases outside the gene matches: 6. In DNA, the CDR3 is TGTGCCAGCAGATCCCGGACAGGGGGTACCGGGGAGCTGTTTTTT. This translates into CASRSRTGGTGELFF.

The chain recombines TRBV5-4 with TRBJ1-2; TRBD1 might be the D (5 bases). Germline V CDR1 and CDR2: SGHNT, YYREEE (reference sequence). Deletions cut 2 bases from V and 6 bases from J, with 17 bases between. This CDR3 is built from 15 residues. This CDR3 is CASSLPGASYDGYTF. The CDR3 region has the DNA TGTGCCAGCAGCTTACCCGGGGCCTCCTACGATGGCTACACCTTC.

The chain links TRBV15 to TRBJ1-5; 8 nucleotides line up with TRBD1. Germline CDR1 reads LNHNV; CDR2 reads YYDKDF (reference sequence). Losses at the gene ends were 2 bases for V and 7 bases for J; bases not matched to a gene: 13. The CDR3 spans 17 residues. CDR3 residues: CATSRPGTGQRRQPQHF. DNA for the CDR3: TGTGCCACCAGCAGACCTGGGACAGGCCAAAGGAGGCAGCCCCAGCATTTT.

The V gene is TRBV19, the J gene TRBJ1-3, with D possibly TRBD1 on 6 matching bases. CDR1 and CDR2 from the germline V gene are LNHDA and SQIVND (reference sequence). The CDR3 is 14 residues long. V lost 8 bases and J lost 2, with 13 bases in between. CDR3 sequence: CASGQSPPGNTIYF. The CDR3 region has the DNA TGTGCCAGTGGACAGTCCCCACCTGGAAACACCATATATTTT.

The V gene is TRBV7-9, the J gene TRBJ2-3; unclear D gene. Trimming removed 2 bases from V and 2 bases from J, with 14 bases in between. Germline CDR1 and CDR2: SEHNR and FQNEAQ (reference sequence). This CDR3 region has 16 residues. The CDR3 DNA follows: TGTGCCAGCAGCTTATGGGCTAGTACCTTCACAGATACGCAGTATTTT. Amino acid sequence: CASSLWASTFTDTQYF.